A selection of T cell receptor beta chains follows, all from one sample in a study of CD8 T cells in ankylosing spondylitis. A single record per CDR3 protein comes from TCRdb applying MiXCR to the 5' RACE reads. The table shows hundreds of thousands of distinct CDR3 sequences, with more than 20% occurring only once. The sequenced sample was blood, either unsorted or a sorted T cell fraction (not recorded which). The source is a female donor with ankylosing spondylitis or in good health (not recorded which). Both conserved end residues are part of each CDR3. The D gene is left open where the match is weak. Only some rows state a clone size, as once, few, many or a class for expanded clones.

CDR3nt: TGTGCCAGCAGTCCGGGGGGCGTACCCTACGAGCAGTACTTC
CDR3aa: CASSPGGVPYEQYF
j_gene: TRBJ2-7
abundance: few
len: 14
v_gene: TRBV6-1
d_gene: NA

CDR3nt: TGTGCCAGCAGAAGTAAGGGACTAGTGTATGAGCAGTTCTTC
CDR3aa: CASRSKGLVYEQFF
j_gene: TRBJ2-1
abundance: NA
len: 14
v_gene: TRBV6-2/TRBV6-3
d_gene: TRBD2

CDR3nt: TGTGCCTGGACTCTAGCGGGAGGCTACAATGAGCAGTTCTTC
CDR3aa: CAWTLAGGYNEQFF
j_gene: TRBJ2-1
abundance: NA
len: 14
v_gene: TRBV30
d_gene: TRBD2

CDR3nt: TGCAGTGCTTCTCCCGGGACGGGAAACATTCAGTACTTC
CDR3aa: CSASPGTGNIQYF
j_gene: TRBJ2-4
abundance: few
len: 13
v_gene: TRBV20-1
d_gene: NA

CDR3nt: TGTGCCAGCAGTTTGCCCGGGGTTCAGCCCCAGCATTTT
CDR3aa: CASSLPGVQPQHF
j_gene: TRBJ1-5
abundance: few
len: 13
v_gene: TRBV28
d_gene: NA

CDR3nt: TGCAGTGCTAGAGATAGGCAGAACACCGGGGAGCTGTTTTTT
CDR3aa: CSARDRQNTGELFF
j_gene: TRBJ2-2
abundance: once
len: 14
v_gene: TRBV20-1
d_gene: NA

CDR3nt: TGTGCCAGCAGCTGGAGGGGTGGGGGCAATGAGCAGTTCTTC
CDR3aa: CASSWRGGGNEQFF
j_gene: TRBJ2-1
abundance: NA
len: 14
v_gene: TRBV7-2
d_gene: NA

CDR3nt: TGTGCCAGCAGTAAGGGGACACGGGATGGGAAACTGTTTTTT
CDR3aa: CASSKGTRDGKLFF
j_gene: TRBJ1-4
abundance: few
len: 14
v_gene: TRBV6-1
d_gene: NA

CDR3nt: TGCAGTGCTAGGGAGCGGGCAGGGGCAGGTTCACCCCTCCACTTT
CDR3aa: CSARERAGAGSPLHF
j_gene: TRBJ1-6
abundance: few
len: 15
v_gene: TRBV20-1
d_gene: NA

CDR3nt: TGCAGTGCTAGAGGGGGGCGGCGCCTCACAGATACGCAGTATTTT
CDR3aa: CSARGGRRLTDTQYF
j_gene: TRBJ2-3
abundance: NA
len: 15
v_gene: TRBV20-1
d_gene: NA

CDR3nt: TGCGCCAGCAGCGGGCGCAGGGGGGGAGGCAATGAGCAGTTCTTC
CDR3aa: CASSGRRGGGNEQFF
j_gene: TRBJ2-1
abundance: NA
len: 15
v_gene: TRBV5-1
d_gene: NA

CDR3nt: TGTGCCAGCAGACCGAATACAGGACTCGCAGATACGCAGTATTTT
CDR3aa: CASRPNTGLADTQYF
j_gene: TRBJ2-3
abundance: few
len: 15
v_gene: TRBV28
d_gene: NA

CDR3nt: TGCGCCAGCAGCCGCGGGGCCGAGATGAACACCGGGGAGCTGTTTTTT
CDR3aa: CASSRGAEMNTGELFF
j_gene: TRBJ2-2
abundance: few
len: 16
v_gene: TRBV4-3
d_gene: NA

CDR3nt: TGCAGTGCACTAGCGGAGAGCACAGATACGCAGTATTTT
CDR3aa: CSALAESTDTQYF
j_gene: TRBJ2-3
abundance: NA
len: 13
v_gene: TRBV20-1
d_gene: TRBD2

CDR3nt: TGTGCCAGCAGTTTAGCGCGCGGGACTAGCGGGAGGTCGTTGGTCAATGAGCAGTTCTTC
CDR3aa: CASSLARGTSGRSLVNEQFF
j_gene: TRBJ2-1
abundance: few
len: 20
v_gene: TRBV12-3/TRBV12-4
d_gene: TRBD2

CDR3nt: TGCAGCGTTCTCGGACGACTGGCGAACAATGAGCAGTTCTTC
CDR3aa: CSVLGRLANNEQFF
j_gene: TRBJ2-1
abundance: NA
len: 14
v_gene: TRBV29-1
d_gene: NA

CDR3nt: TGTGCCAGCAGTGAAGAGGGAGGCAAGACCCAGTACTTC
CDR3aa: CASSEEGGKTQYF
j_gene: TRBJ2-5
abundance: few
len: 13
v_gene: TRBV6-1
d_gene: NA

CDR3nt: TGTGCCAGCAGTTACCCGGTCAGGGGCGGGAACAATGAGCAGTTCTTC
CDR3aa: CASSYPVRGGNNEQFF
j_gene: TRBJ2-1
abundance: few
len: 16
v_gene: TRBV6-2/TRBV6-3
d_gene: NA

CDR3nt: TGTGCCAGCAGTTGGGCGGGAGCTAAGTTCTTC
CDR3aa: CASSWAGAKFF
j_gene: TRBJ2-1
abundance: NA
len: 11
v_gene: TRBV6-5
d_gene: TRBD2

CDR3nt: TGTGCCAGCAGCACCCCGGGCCGCAACGAGCAGTACTTC
CDR3aa: CASSTPGRNEQYF
j_gene: TRBJ2-7
abundance: few
len: 13
v_gene: TRBV7-9
d_gene: NA

CDR3nt: TGCGCCAGCAGCCAAGACGGCCCTAGCGCCCCAAGAGGTATTCAGTACTTC
CDR3aa: CASSQDGPSAPRGIQYF
j_gene: TRBJ2-4
abundance: NA
len: 17
v_gene: TRBV4-3
d_gene: NA

CDR3nt: TGCAGCGTAATTAAGCGGAGGGGGAACACCGGGGAGCTGTTTTTT
CDR3aa: CSVIKRRGNTGELFF
j_gene: TRBJ2-2
abundance: few
len: 15
v_gene: TRBV29-1
d_gene: NA

CDR3nt: TGTGCCAGCAGCTTAGACCAGCGGGAGGTAGCGGAAGAGACCCAGTACTTC
CDR3aa: CASSLDQREVAEETQYF
j_gene: TRBJ2-5
abundance: NA
len: 17
v_gene: TRBV11-2
d_gene: TRBD2

CDR3nt: TGTGCCAGCGGACCTGGGGACGGAAGAACCTGGTACTTC
CDR3aa: CASGPGDGRTWYF
j_gene: TRBJ2-7
abundance: NA
len: 13
v_gene: TRBV6-1
d_gene: NA

CDR3nt: TGTGCCAGCAGCCGGACAGGGAATAATGAAAAACTGTTTTTT
CDR3aa: CASSRTGNNEKLFF
j_gene: TRBJ1-4
abundance: NA
len: 14
v_gene: TRBV7-8
d_gene: TRBD1

CDR3nt: TGTGCCAGCAGTGAAGACCTAGCGGGGGTCTACGAGCAGTACTTC
CDR3aa: CASSEDLAGVYEQYF
j_gene: TRBJ2-7
abundance: few
len: 15
v_gene: TRBV2
d_gene: TRBD2

CDR3nt: TGTACCAGCAGTTTGCGTAGGCAGGGAGGCTACACCTTC
CDR3aa: CTSSLRRQGGYTF
j_gene: TRBJ1-2
abundance: NA
len: 13
v_gene: TRBV12-3/TRBV12-4
d_gene: NA

CDR3nt: TGCAGCGTTGAGAGACAGACCATGAACACTGAAGCTTTCTTT
CDR3aa: CSVERQTMNTEAFF
j_gene: TRBJ1-1
abundance: many
len: 14
v_gene: TRBV29-1
d_gene: NA

CDR3nt: TGTGCCAGCAGCTGGGTGGCGGTGGGCACAGATACGCAGTATTTT
CDR3aa: CASSWVAVGTDTQYF
j_gene: TRBJ2-3
abundance: few
len: 15
v_gene: TRBV11-2
d_gene: NA

CDR3nt: TGTGCCAGTAGTATATCGGGGCAGGAGACCCAGTACTTC
CDR3aa: CASSISGQETQYF
j_gene: TRBJ2-5
abundance: NA
len: 13
v_gene: TRBV19
d_gene: NA

CDR3nt: TGTGCCATCAGTGATTTAGCAAACACTGAAGCTTTCTTT
CDR3aa: CAISDLANTEAFF
j_gene: TRBJ1-1
abundance: NA
len: 13
v_gene: TRBV10-3
d_gene: NA

CDR3nt: TGTGCCAGCAGTTACCCGACTAGCGGACTAAGGGAGACCCAGTACTTC
CDR3aa: CASSYPTSGLRETQYF
j_gene: TRBJ2-5
abundance: NA
len: 16
v_gene: TRBV6-2/TRBV6-3
d_gene: TRBD2

CDR3nt: TGCGCCAGCAGCCAAGAGGGCGGGTCCTCCTACGAGCAGTACTTC
CDR3aa: CASSQEGGSSYEQYF
j_gene: TRBJ2-7
abundance: few
len: 15
v_gene: TRBV4-3
d_gene: NA

CDR3nt: TGTGCCGCCGGGGAAGCGCGCAAAGACCCCTGGGGGGAGCAGTACTTC
CDR3aa: CAAGEARKDPWGEQYF
j_gene: TRBJ2-7
abundance: NA
len: 16
v_gene: TRBV24-1
d_gene: NA

CDR3nt: TGCAGTGGTTTGTCTAGCGGGAGCGGTGAGCAGTTCTTC
CDR3aa: CSGLSSGSGEQFF
j_gene: TRBJ2-1
abundance: few
len: 13
v_gene: TRBV20-1
d_gene: TRBD2

CDR3nt: TGCGCCAGCAGTTCCTTCAGACTAGCGGGAGAAGGAGGACAAGAGACCCAGTACTTC
CDR3aa: CASSSFRLAGEGGQETQYF
j_gene: TRBJ2-5
abundance: many
len: 19
v_gene: TRBV10-2
d_gene: TRBD2

CDR3nt: TGCGCCAGCAGCTTGCGGGGGACTAGCGGCCACTACGAGCAGTACTTC
CDR3aa: CASSLRGTSGHYEQYF
j_gene: TRBJ2-7
abundance: NA
len: 16
v_gene: TRBV5-1
d_gene: TRBD2

CDR3nt: TGCGCCAGCAGCTTGAGGGGGGCTTCCGGAAACACCATATATTTT
CDR3aa: CASSLRGASGNTIYF
j_gene: TRBJ1-3
abundance: many
len: 15
v_gene: TRBV5-1
d_gene: NA